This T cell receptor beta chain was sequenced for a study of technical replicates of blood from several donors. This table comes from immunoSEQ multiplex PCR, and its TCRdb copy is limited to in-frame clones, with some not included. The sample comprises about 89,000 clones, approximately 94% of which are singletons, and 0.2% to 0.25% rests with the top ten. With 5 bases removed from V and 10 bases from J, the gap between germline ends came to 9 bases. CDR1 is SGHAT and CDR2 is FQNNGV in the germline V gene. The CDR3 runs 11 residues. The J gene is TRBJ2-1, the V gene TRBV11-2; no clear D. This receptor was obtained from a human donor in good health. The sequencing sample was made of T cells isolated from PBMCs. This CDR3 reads CASSPTEEQFF. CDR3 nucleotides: TGTGCCAGCAGCCCTACGGAGGAGCAGTTCTTC.